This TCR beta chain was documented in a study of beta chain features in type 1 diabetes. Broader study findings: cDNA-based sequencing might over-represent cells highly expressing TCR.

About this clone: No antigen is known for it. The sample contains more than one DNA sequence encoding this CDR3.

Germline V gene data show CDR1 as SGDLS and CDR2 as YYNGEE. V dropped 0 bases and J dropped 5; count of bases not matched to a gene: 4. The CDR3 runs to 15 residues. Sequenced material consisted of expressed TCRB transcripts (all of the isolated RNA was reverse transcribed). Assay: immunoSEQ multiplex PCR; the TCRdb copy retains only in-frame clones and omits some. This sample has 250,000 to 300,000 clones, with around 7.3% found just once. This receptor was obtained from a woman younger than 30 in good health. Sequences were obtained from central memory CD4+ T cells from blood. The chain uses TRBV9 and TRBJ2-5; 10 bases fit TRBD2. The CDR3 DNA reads TGTGCCAGCAGCGTAGGAGCGGGGGGGCCGGAGACCCAGTACTTC. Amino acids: CASSVGAGGPETQYF.